This T cell receptor beta chain was recovered during a study of T cell repertoires and HLA-DP antigens. Study context: Versus self, one alloantigen differed at one groove amino acid, the other at about 10. Donors were two male and one female, aged 18-to-29 to 60-to-69.

The length of the CDR3 is 15 residues. Trimming cost V 3 bases and J 0 bases, with 9 bases left between them. Looked up from germline, CDR1 is SGHTA and CDR2 is FQGNSA. This clone appeared a single time. Its antigen is currently unknown. Purity of the untouched CD4+ T cells was approximately 98%. The PCR primers covered 54 TRBV and 13 TRBJ segments. Method: immunoSEQ multiplex PCR; TCRdb's copy keeps in-frame clones and lacks some. There are around 110,000 clones in the sample; approximately 92% occur only once, and around 0.25% lies in the top ten. The origin of this receptor is a young woman in good health and CMV-seronegative. What was sequenced was CD4+ T cells from PBMCs. The rearrangement joins TRBV7-2 to TRBJ1-5; unclear D gene. The CDR3 DNA follows: TGTGCCAGCAGCTTTGGACGTTATAGCAATCAGCCCCAGCATTTT. It yields the protein CASSFGRYSNQPQHF.